This paragraph reports one TCR beta chain. Its recognized antigen is unknown. No base qualities exist here, and no much larger clone lies one base off it. This record belongs to a study of kidney transplant recipient with SARS-CoV-2 infection (dated by TCRdb to about 2021). Spanning cysteine to phenylalanine, the CDR3 consists of 16 amino acids. Only the CDR3 region is kept as DNA, spanning 48 bases read in frame from base 1. V drops 3 bases and J drops 8 bases, leaving 20 bases in between. The germline V gene yields MGHRA for CDR1 and YSYEKL for CDR2. Sequenced using an Illumina MiSeq. Profiling of the peripheral T cell repertoire targeted human TCRbeta genes. The published analysis was carried out like this. Beta-binomial modelling was applied to test for differential clonotype abundance so that variability over time was accounted for. Expanded clonotypes were screened against the ImmuneCODE reference database of SARS-CoV-2-associated TCRs and were mapped to viral genome regions. Additional repertoire analyses examined TRBV gene usage, CDR3 length, CDR3 amino acid overlap between time points, distributions of clonotype abundance, and Jaccard similarity. TCRdb took the public reads, trimmed them with fastp at Q25, ran MiXCR for clone calling and kept in-frame beta chains. Each entry merges the rows of one CDR3 protein and shows their most common DNA and genes. Here the V and J calls rest on TCRdb's processing, not on the authors' analysis. The sample table shows roughly 250,000 distinct CDR3 sequences, and more than 25% are seen once. More than 6.5% of the sample rests with the top ten.

The time point label of this sample denotes: pre-pandemic baseline sample and day 111 after first positive SARS-CoV-2 test. The sequence was obtained from a young adult male patient who had COVID-19 and was a kidney transplant recipient. Post transplant, some T cells may arise from the graft donor. The chain is made from TRBV4-1 and TRBJ2-1, with a tentative D gene TRBD2 over 6 matching bases. Sample: a blood sample, taken at baseline and between days 110 and 120 from a kidney transplant recipient. The CDR3 has the sequence CASSHHGLTDNDEQFF. The DNA reads as follows: TGCGCCAGCAGCCACCACGGACTAACGGATAACGATGAGCAGTTCTTC.